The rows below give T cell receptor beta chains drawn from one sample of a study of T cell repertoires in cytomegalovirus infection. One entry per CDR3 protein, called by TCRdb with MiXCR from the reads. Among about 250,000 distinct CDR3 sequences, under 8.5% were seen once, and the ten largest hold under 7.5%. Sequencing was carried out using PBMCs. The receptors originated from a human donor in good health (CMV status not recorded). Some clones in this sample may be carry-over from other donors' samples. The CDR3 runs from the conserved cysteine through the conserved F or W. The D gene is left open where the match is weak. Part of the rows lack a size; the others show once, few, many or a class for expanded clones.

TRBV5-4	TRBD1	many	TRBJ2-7	CASSSDREYYEQYF	TGTGCCAGCAGCTCGGACAGGGAATACTACGAGCAGTACTTC
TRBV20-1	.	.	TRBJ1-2	CSARDTNSPNYGYTF	TGCAGTGCTAGAGATACTAACTCCCCTAACTATGGCTACACCTTC
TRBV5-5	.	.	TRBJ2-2	CASSFLTGRITGELFF	TGTGCCAGCAGCTTCCTAACAGGGAGGATCACCGGGGAGCTGTTTTTT
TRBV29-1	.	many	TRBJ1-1	CSVEGGRGDTEAFF	TGCAGCGTGGAAGGGGGGCGAGGGGACACTGAAGCTTTCTTT
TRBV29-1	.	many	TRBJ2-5	CSVEPKETQYF	TGCAGCGTTGAACCCAAAGAGACCCAGTACTTC
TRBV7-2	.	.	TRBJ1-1	CASRGRRAGDPEAFF	TGTGCCAGCAGGGGAAGGAGAGCAGGGGACCCTGAAGCTTTCTTT
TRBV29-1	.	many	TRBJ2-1	CSVEYVTGQFF	TGCAGCGTTGAATACGTCACAGGGCAGTTCTTC
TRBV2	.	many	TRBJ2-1	CASSQPLGVNEQFF	TGTGCCAGCAGCCAGCCACTAGGAGTAAATGAGCAGTTCTTC
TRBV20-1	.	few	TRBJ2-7	CSARDPRANSYEQYF	TGCAGTGCTAGAGACCCTCGAGCGAACTCCTACGAGCAGTACTTC
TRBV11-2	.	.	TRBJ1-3	CASSLVGPQGWKGNTIYF	TGTGCCAGCAGCTTAGTCGGCCCACAGGGCTGGAAGGGAAACACCATATATTTT
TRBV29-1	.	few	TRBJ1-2	CSVEGDGYGYTF	TGCAGCGTTGAGGGGGACGGTTATGGCTACACCTTC
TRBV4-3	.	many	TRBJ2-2	CASSQDIGLQNTGELFF	TGCGCCAGCAGCCAAGATATCGGACTGCAGAACACCGGGGAGCTGTTTTTT
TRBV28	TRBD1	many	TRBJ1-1	CASSPGQGFRDTEAFF	TGTGCCAGCAGTCCTGGACAGGGGTTTAGGGACACTGAAGCTTTCTTT
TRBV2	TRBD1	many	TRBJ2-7	CASRDHGRGPSYEQYF	TGTGCCAGCAGGGATCACGGAAGGGGGCCCTCCTACGAGCAGTACTTC
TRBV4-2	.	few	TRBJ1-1	CASSQDQAGAGDTEAFF	TGTGCCAGCAGCCAAGATCAGGCAGGGGCGGGGGACACTGAAGCTTTCTTT
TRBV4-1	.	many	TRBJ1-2	CASSQVRTLGGYTF	TGCGCCAGCAGCCAAGTGAGGACATTGGGCGGCTACACCTTC
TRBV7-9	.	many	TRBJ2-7	CASSFGGEQYF	TGTGCCAGCAGCTTTGGGGGCGAGCAGTACTTC
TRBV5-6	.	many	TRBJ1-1	CASSLSGPQGAFF	TGTGCCAGCAGCTTGTCGGGTCCTCAGGGAGCTTTCTTT
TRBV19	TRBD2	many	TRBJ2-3	CASNPSGPADTQYF	TGTGCCAGTAACCCTAGCGGGCCCGCAGATACGCAGTATTTT
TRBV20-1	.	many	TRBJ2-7	CSASPDTYEQYF	TGCAGTGCTTCGCCAGACACCTACGAGCAGTACTTC
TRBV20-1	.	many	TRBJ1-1	CSALPTAMNTEAFF	TGCAGTGCTCTCCCGACAGCGATGAACACTGAAGCTTTCTTT
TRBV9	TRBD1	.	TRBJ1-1	CASSPRWDRVTEAFF	TGTGCCAGCAGCCCCAGATGGGACAGGGTCACTGAAGCTTTCTTT
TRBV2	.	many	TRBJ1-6	CASSTSLNSPLHF	TGTGCCAGCAGTACCAGTCTTAATTCACCCCTCCACTTT
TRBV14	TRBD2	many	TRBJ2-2	CASSQLRLAGTNTGELFF	TGTGCCAGCAGCCAATTACGACTAGCGGGGACGAACACCGGGGAGCTGTTTTTT
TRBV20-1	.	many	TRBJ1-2	CSASITGGPSAYGYTF	TGCAGTGCTAGTATAACGGGAGGACCCTCTGCTTATGGCTACACCTTC
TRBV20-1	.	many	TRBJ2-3	CSARDRGGAINTQYF	TGCAGTGCTAGGGACCGTGGGGGAGCAATCAATACGCAGTATTTT
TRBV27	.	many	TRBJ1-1	CASSFRTPLLAFF	TGTGCCAGCAGTTTTCGGACACCTCTCTTAGCTTTCTTT
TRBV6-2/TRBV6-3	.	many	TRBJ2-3	CASSDHTDTQYF	TGTGCCAGCAGTGACCACACAGATACGCAGTATTTT
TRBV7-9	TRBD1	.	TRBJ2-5	CASSKGVGTGKETQYF	TGTGCCAGCAGCAAAGGGGTCGGGACAGGGAAAGAGACCCAGTACTTC
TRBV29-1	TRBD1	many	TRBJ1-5	CSVTQGDSNQPQHF	TGCAGCGTTACCCAGGGGGATAGCAATCAGCCCCAGCATTTT
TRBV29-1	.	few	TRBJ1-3	CSVQPRTGNTIYF	TGCAGCGTTCAACCCAGGACTGGAAACACCATATATTTT
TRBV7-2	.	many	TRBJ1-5	CASSFTGDLMSQHF	TGTGCCAGCAGCTTTACAGGAGACCTTATGTCCCAGCATTTT
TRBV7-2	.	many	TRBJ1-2	CASSLLGINYGYTF	TGTGCCAGCAGCTTATTGGGGATCAACTATGGCTACACCTTC
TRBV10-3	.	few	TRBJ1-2	CAISESKTLHSYGYTF	TGTGCCATCAGTGAGTCGAAGACCCTCCACAGCTATGGCTACACCTTC
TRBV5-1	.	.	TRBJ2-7	CASSLDLAGGIYEQYF	TGCGCCAGCAGCTTGGATTTGGCAGGGGGGATATACGAGCAGTACTTC